This T cell receptor beta chain was retrieved from a study of T cells in Graves' hyperthyroidism and ophthalmopathy. Study as a whole: The blood sample was taken at first diagnosis, before treatment began. Study-level points and caveats: Separation of ophthalmopathy from stable hyperthyroidism was achieved by a 13 V-J model.

The CDR3 is made up of 13 amino acids. Germline values: CDR1 LGHDT, CDR2 YNNKEL (reference sequence). Unmatched junction bases numbered 7, after V lost 6 bases and J lost 7 bases. This clonotype was detected many times. Its antigen is unknown. Amplification targeted TCR beta CDR3 regions from RNA transcripts. An initial round of RT-PCR targeting the TCR CDR3 relied on the HTBI primer set. TCRdb reanalysed the multiplex PCR reads using MiXCR and keeps one entry per CDR3 protein. The sample consists of 300,000 or so distinct CDR3 sequences, about 17% of them appearing once. The sample was blood. The chain carries TRBV3-1 and TRBJ1-1; 8 nucleotides align to TRBD1. The TCR comes from a woman in her sixties with Graves' ophthalmopathy. The DNA for the CDR3 is TGTGCCAGCAGACCAGGGGGCCAAGGTGAAGCTTTCTTT. Translating it yields CASRPGGQGEAFF.